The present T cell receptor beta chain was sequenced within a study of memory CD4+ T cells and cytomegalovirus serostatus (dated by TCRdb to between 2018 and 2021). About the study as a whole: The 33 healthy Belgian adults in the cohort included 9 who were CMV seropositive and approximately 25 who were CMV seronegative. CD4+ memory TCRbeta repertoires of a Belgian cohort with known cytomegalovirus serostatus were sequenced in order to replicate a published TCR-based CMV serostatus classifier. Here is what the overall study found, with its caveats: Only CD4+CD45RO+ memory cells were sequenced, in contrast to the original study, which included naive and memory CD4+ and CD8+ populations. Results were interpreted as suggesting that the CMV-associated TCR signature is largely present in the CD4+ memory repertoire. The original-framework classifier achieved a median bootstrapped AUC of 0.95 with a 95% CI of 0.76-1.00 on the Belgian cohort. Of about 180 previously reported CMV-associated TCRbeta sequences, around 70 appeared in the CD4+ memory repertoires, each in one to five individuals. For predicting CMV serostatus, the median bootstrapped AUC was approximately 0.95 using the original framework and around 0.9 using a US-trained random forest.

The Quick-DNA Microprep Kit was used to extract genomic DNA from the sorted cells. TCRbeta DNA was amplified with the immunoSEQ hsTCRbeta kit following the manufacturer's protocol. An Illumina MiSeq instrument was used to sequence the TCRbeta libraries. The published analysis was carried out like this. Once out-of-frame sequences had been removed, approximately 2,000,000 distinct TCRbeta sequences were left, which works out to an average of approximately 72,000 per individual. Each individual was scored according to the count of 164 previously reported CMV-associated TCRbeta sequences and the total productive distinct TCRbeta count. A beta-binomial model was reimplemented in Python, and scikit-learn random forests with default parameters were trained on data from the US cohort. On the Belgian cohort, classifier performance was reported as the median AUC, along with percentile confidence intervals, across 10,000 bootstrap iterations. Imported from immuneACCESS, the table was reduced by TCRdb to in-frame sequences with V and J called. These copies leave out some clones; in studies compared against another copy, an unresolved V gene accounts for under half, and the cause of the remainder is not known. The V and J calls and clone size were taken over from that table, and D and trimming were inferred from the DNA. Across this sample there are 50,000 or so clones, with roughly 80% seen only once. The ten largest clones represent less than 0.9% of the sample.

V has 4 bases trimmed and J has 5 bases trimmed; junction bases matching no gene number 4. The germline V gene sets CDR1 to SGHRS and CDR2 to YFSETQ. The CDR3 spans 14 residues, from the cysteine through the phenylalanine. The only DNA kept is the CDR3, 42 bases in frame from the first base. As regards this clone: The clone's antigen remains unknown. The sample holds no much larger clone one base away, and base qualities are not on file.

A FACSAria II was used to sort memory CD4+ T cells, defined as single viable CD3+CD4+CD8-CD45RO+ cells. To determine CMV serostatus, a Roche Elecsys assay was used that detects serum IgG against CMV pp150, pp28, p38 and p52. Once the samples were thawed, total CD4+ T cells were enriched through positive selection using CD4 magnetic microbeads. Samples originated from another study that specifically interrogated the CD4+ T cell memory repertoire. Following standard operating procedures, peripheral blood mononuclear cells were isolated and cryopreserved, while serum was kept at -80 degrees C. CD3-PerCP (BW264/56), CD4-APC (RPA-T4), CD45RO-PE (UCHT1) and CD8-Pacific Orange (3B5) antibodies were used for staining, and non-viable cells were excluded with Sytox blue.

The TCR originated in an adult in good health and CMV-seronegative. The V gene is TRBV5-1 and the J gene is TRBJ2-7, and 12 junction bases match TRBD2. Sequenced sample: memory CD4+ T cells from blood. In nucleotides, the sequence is TGCGCCAGCAGCCGACTAGCGGGAGCTAACGAGCAGTACTTC. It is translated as CASSRLAGANEQYF.